The present entry profiles one T cell receptor beta chain with its context. Its specific antigen is unknown. No base-level quality is on record; no much larger clone is a single base apart. The sample belongs to a study of blood T cell repertoires in COVID-19 (dated by TCRdb to 2020 to 2021). For context, the study as a whole: The collaborator samples originated in the United States, Italy and Spain and spanned the acute and convalescent phases of COVID-19. The prospective study material was composed of cDNA or gDNA derived from T cells, B-cell-depleted T cells, or PBMCs. Subjects who had been exposed to COVID-19, were actively infected with it, or had recovered from it provided the deeply sampled blood TCRbeta repertoires that made up the dataset. The repertoires were made available in a free public database intended to serve as a resource for research on the immune response to SARS-CoV-2. HLA class I and class II types, where available, came from metadata supplied by the sample provider rather than from assay-based typing. Nearly every sample came with metadata listing a de-identified subject ID, COVID-19 status, age in years and sex. Samples were obtained from the ongoing ImmuneRACE study (first 160 participants) and from about 1,300 subjects provided by 6 global collaborators.

Participants in the prospective study were enrolled through a virtual design, were aged 18 to 89 years, and lived in 24 United States geographic areas. In the prospective study, cohorts were assigned on the basis of participant-reported clinical history obtained from a screening survey and a study questionnaire. A participant counted as exposed if, within 2 weeks of entering the study, that participant had been in contact with someone who had a PCR-confirmed or clinician-diagnosed COVID-19 case. In the prospective study, mobile phlebotomists collected whole blood, serum and a nasopharyngeal or oropharyngeal swab from each participant. Over a roughly 2-month period, participants in the prospective study had the option of providing additional blood draws and questionnaires. Prospective study blood samples were shipped either frozen or at room temperature before DNA extraction. V is clipped by 5 bases and J by 8 bases, and the sequence between their germline boundaries is 13 bases long. Sequences WSHSY (CDR1) and SAAADI (CDR2) are obtained from the germline V gene. The CDR3 contains 13 residues, cysteine and phenylalanine counted. Here the CDR3 DNA is all that survives: 39 bases in frame from base 1.

Overall study results and their limits: The quantity of clinical and demographic metadata differed by source and by participant and was supplied without curation.

TCRbeta CDR3 regions were amplified from genomic DNA using the immunoSEQ Assay, a bias-controlled multiplex PCR. Regarding the original processing steps: Within the assay, amplification of reference gene primers was used to estimate how many nucleated cells each sample contained. To quantify the absolute abundance of each unique TCRbeta CDR3 rearrangement, sequence reads were collapsed and filtered. For each sample, productive Simpson clonality was calculated as the square root of Simpson's diversity index across productive rearrangements. TCRdb mirrors the immuneACCESS table, restricted to in-frame sequences. Some clones are absent from its copies; in checked studies, under half trace to an unresolved V gene, and the reason for the others is unknown. That table supplies the V and J calls and clone size; D and trimming were determined from the DNA. Here the sample has 200,000 to 250,000 clones; almost 90% occur a single time. In total, the top ten clones hold over 13% of the sample.

Recombination joined TRBV10-2 with TRBJ1-3; a weak D assignment points to TRBD1 (6 bases agree). The sequencing input was PBMCs or T cells enriched from blood (not recorded which). The origin of this receptor is a man aged 25 to 40 who had been exposed to COVID-19. The CDR3 protein sequence reads: CASSTGKLDTIYF. The DNA sequence is as follows: TGCGCCAGCAGTACAGGGAAACTGGACACCATATATTTT.